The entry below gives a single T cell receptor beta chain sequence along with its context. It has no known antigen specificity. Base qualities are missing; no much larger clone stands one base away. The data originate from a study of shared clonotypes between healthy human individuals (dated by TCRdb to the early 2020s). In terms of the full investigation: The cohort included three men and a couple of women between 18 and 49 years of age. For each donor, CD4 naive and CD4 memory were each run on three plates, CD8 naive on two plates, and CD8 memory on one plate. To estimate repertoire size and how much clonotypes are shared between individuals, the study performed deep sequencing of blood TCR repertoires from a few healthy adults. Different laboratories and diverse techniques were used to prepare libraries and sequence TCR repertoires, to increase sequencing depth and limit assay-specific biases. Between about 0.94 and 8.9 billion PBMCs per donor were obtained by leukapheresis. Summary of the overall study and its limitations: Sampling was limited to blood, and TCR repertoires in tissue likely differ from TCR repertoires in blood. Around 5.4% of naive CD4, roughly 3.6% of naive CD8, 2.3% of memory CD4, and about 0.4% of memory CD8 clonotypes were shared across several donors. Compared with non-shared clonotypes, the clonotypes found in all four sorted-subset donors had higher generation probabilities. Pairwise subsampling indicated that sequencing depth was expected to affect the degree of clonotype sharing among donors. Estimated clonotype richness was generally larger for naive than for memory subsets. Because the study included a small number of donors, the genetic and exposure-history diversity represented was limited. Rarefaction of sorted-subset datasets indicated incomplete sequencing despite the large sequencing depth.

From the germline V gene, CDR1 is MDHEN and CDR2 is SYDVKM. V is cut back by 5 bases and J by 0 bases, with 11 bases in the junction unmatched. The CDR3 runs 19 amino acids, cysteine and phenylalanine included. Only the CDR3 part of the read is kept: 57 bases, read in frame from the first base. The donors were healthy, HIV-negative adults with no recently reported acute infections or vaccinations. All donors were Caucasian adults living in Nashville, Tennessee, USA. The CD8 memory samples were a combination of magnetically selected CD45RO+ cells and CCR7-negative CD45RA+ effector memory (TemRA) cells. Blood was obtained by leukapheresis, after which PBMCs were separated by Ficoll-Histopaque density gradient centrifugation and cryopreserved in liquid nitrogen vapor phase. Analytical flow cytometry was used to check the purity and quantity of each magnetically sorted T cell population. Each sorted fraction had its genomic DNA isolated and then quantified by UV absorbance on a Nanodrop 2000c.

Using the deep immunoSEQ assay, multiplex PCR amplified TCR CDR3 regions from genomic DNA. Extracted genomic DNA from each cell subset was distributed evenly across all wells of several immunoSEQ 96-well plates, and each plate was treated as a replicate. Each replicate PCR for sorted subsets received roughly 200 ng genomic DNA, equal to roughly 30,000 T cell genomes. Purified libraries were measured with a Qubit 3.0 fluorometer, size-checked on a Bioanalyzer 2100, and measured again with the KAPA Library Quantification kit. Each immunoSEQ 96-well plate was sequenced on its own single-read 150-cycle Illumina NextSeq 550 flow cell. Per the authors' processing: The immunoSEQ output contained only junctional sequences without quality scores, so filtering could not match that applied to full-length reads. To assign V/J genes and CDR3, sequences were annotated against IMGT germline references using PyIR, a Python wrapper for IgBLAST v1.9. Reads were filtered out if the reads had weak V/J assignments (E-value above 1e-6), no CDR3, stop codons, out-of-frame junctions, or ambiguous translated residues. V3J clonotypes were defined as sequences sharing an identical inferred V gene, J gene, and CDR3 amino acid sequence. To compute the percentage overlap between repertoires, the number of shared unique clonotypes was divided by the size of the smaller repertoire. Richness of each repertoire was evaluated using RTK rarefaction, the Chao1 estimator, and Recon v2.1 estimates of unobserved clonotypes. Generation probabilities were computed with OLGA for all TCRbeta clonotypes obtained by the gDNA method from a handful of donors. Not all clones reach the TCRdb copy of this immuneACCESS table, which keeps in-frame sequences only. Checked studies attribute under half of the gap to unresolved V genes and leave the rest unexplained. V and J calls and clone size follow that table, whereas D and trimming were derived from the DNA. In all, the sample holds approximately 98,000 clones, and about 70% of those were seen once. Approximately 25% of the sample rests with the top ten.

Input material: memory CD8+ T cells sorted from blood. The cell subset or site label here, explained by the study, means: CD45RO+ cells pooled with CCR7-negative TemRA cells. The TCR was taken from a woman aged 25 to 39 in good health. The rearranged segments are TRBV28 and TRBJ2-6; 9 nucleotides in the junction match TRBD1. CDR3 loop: CASSQTTGTGFSGANVLTF. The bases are TGTGCCAGCAGTCAAACGACCGGGACAGGGTTCTCTGGGGCCAACGTCCTGACTTTC.